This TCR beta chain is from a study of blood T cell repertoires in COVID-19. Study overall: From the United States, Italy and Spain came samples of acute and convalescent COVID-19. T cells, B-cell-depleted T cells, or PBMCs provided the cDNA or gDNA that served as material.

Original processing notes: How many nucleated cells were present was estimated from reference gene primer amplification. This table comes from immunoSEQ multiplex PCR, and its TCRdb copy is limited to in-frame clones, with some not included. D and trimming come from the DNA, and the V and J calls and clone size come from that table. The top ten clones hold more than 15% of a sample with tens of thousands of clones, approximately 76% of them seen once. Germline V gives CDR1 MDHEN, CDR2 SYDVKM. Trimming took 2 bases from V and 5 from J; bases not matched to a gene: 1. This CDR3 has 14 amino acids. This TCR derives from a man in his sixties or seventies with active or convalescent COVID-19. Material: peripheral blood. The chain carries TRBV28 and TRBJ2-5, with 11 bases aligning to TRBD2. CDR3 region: CASSLRLAGETQYF. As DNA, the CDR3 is TGTGCCAGCAGTTTACGACTAGCGGGGGAGACCCAGTACTTC.